This TCR beta chain derives from a study of long-term antiretroviral therapy in people with HIV. On the study more broadly: By about a decade, the earliest samples predate the 2015 immediate-ART recommendation.

This CDR3 is 14 amino acids long. The V gene's germline CDR1 is MNHEY and CDR2 SVGAGI. Trimming removed 0 bases from V and 1 base from J, with 6 bases in between. Each donor had at least one pre-ART and at least two post-ART PBMC samples. Participants with HIV, all of them, were treated in the United States. The assay, immunoSEQ v3.0, was run at survey level. TCRdb's table, derived via immunoSEQ multiplex PCR, lists solely in-frame clones and lacks some. The repertoire includes roughly 16,000 clones, over 70% of them detected once, and 10% to 11% sits in the top ten. This sequence originates from a woman in her forties with HIV. The rearrangement joins TRBV6-5 to TRBJ1-1; D is ambiguous. This specimen was unsorted PBMCs, taken 2.3 years after starting antiretroviral therapy. The CDR3 DNA sequence: TGTGCCAGCAGTTACTCGGCAGAGAACACTGAAGCTTTCTTT. Amino acid sequence: CASSYSAENTEAFF.